This is a list of T cell receptor beta chains from one sample in a study of molecular identifiers for immune sequencing clone quantification. TCRdb ran MiXCR on the PCR reads and lists one entry per CDR3 protein. The repertoire consists of 460,000 or so distinct CDR3 sequences, with around 25% occurring once and the leading ten covering around 0.79%. What was sequenced was naive CD8+ T cells from blood, with Jurkat cell RNA spiked in. Receptors originate from a human donor in good health. Some libraries in this study had Jurkat cell RNA spiked in. Each CDR3 is given with its conserved first and last residue. A D gene is named only where the DNA matches it firmly. Clone sizes are given selectively: once, few, many, or a class where the clone is expanded.

J: TRBJ2-7
size: -
D: -
V: TRBV12-3/TRBV12-4
CDR3: CASSPTWAGSYEQYF
DNA: TGTGCCAGCAGTCCGACTTGGGCGGGTTCCTACGAGCAGTACTTC

J: TRBJ2-2
size: -
D: -
V: TRBV2
CDR3: CASDGRGGTGELFF
DNA: TGTGCCAGTGATGGCAGGGGTGGCACCGGGGAGCTGTTTTTT

J: TRBJ2-7
size: few
D: -
V: TRBV4-3
CDR3: CASSPTPDPSYEQYF
DNA: TGCGCCAGCAGCCCGACCCCTGACCCCTCCTACGAGCAGTACTTC

J: TRBJ1-5
size: many
D: TRBD1
V: TRBV19
CDR3: CASSIGTRGVQPQHF
DNA: TGTGCCAGTAGTATTGGAACCAGGGGGGTACAGCCCCAGCATTTT

J: TRBJ2-7
size: -
D: TRBD2
V: TRBV29-1
CDR3: CSVEKVIGRDEQYF
DNA: TGCAGCGTGGAAAAGGTAATTGGGAGGGACGAGCAGTACTTC

J: TRBJ1-1
size: -
D: -
V: TRBV13
CDR3: CASSPTRTVEAFF
DNA: TGTGCCAGCAGCCCGACCCGGACAGTTGAAGCTTTCTTT

J: TRBJ2-1
size: -
D: -
V: TRBV30
CDR3: CARSVLSKGNEQFF
DNA: TGTGCCCGATCGGTCCTCTCTAAGGGGAATGAGCAGTTCTTC

J: TRBJ2-7
size: many
D: TRBD1
V: TRBV7-9
CDR3: CASSKGTGPGEQYF
DNA: TGTGCCAGCAGCAAAGGGACAGGCCCTGGCGAGCAGTACTTC

J: TRBJ2-7
size: -
D: TRBD2
V: TRBV28
CDR3: CASSWRGTYEQYF
DNA: TGTGCCAGCAGCTGGCGGGGGACCTACGAGCAGTACTTC

J: TRBJ2-1
size: -
D: TRBD2
V: TRBV14
CDR3: CASSQKRGSSYNEQFF
DNA: TGTGCCAGCAGCCAGAAGCGGGGGAGCTCCTACAATGAGCAGTTCTTC

J: TRBJ2-2
size: few
D: TRBD1
V: TRBV12-3/TRBV12-4
CDR3: CASSFGTGATGELFF
DNA: TGTGCCAGCAGTTTCGGGACAGGGGCCACCGGGGAGCTGTTTTTT

J: TRBJ2-1
size: few
D: -
V: TRBV11-2
CDR3: CASSQTGLANNEQFF
DNA: TGTGCCAGCAGCCAAACGGGACTGGCTAACAATGAGCAGTTCTTC

J: TRBJ2-4
size: many
D: -
V: TRBV24-1
CDR3: CATSLRTRGKDIQYF
DNA: TGTGCCACCAGCCTGAGGACGAGGGGGAAGGACATTCAGTACTTC

J: TRBJ2-3
size: many
D: -
V: TRBV28
CDR3: CASSLLLGGAGGDTQYF
DNA: TGTGCCAGCAGTTTACTTCTGGGGGGGGCCGGAGGAGATACGCAGTATTTT

J: TRBJ1-6
size: -
D: -
V: TRBV11-2
CDR3: CASSAFNSPLHF
DNA: TGTGCCAGCAGCGCGTTTAATTCACCCCTCCACTTT

J: TRBJ1-1
size: few
D: -
V: TRBV30
CDR3: CAWSFGVNTEAFF
DNA: TGTGCCTGGAGTTTTGGAGTGAACACTGAAGCCTTCTTT

J: TRBJ2-5
size: many
D: -
V: TRBV28
CDR3: CASRPRSVTGSLPETQYF
DNA: TGTGCCAGCAGACCCAGGTCCGTTACCGGCTCGTTACCGGAGACCCAGTACTTC

J: TRBJ2-1
size: -
D: TRBD1
V: TRBV30
CDR3: CAWSFVRGPGNEQFF
DNA: TGTGCCTGGAGTTTCGTCAGGGGGCCCGGTAATGAGCAGTTCTTC

J: TRBJ1-5
size: -
D: -
V: TRBV19
CDR3: CASRGPGTEYQPQHF
DNA: TGTGCCAGTAGGGGACCCGGGACGGAATATCAGCCCCAGCATTTT

J: TRBJ1-2
size: few
D: -
V: TRBV20-1
CDR3: CSARDLANYGYTF
DNA: TGCAGTGCTAGAGATCTAGCTAACTATGGCTACACCTTC

J: TRBJ2-1
size: few
D: TRBD2
V: TRBV7-2
CDR3: CASSLDPGGVVNEQFF
DNA: TGTGCCAGCAGCTTAGATCCCGGGGGGGTAGTCAATGAGCAGTTCTTC

J: TRBJ1-5
size: -
D: -
V: TRBV10-3
CDR3: CAISAHRESGNQPQHF
DNA: TGTGCCATCAGTGCCCACAGGGAATCTGGCAATCAGCCCCAGCATTTT

J: TRBJ2-4
size: many
D: -
V: TRBV5-1
CDR3: CASSLDGYRAKNIQYF
DNA: TGCGCCAGCAGCTTGGATGGCTACAGGGCCAAAAACATTCAGTACTTC

J: TRBJ2-4
size: many
D: -
V: TRBV9
CDR3: CASSVVTGAGDIQYF
DNA: TGTGCCAGCAGCGTAGTGACGGGAGCAGGCGACATTCAGTACTTC

J: TRBJ2-5
size: -
D: TRBD1
V: TRBV27
CDR3: CASSLLSPTGKETQYF
DNA: TGTGCCAGCAGTTTATTGTCCCCGACAGGGAAGGAGACCCAGTACTTC

J: TRBJ2-2
size: few
D: -
V: TRBV12-3/TRBV12-4
CDR3: CASSFVGELFF
DNA: TGTGCCAGCAGTTTCGTCGGGGAGCTGTTTTTT

J: TRBJ2-7
size: -
D: TRBD1
V: TRBV29-1
CDR3: CSVDPGQGNYEQYF
DNA: TGCAGCGTTGACCCGGGACAGGGGAACTACGAGCAGTACTTC